This TCR beta chain was identified during a study of T cells in Graves' hyperthyroidism and ophthalmopathy. Looking at the study overall: The blood sample was taken at first diagnosis, before treatment began. Study conclusions and caveats: For ophthalmopathy, model prediction preceded onset by a median roughly 6.5 months. Blood samples included most of the expanded thyroid clonotypes exceeding 0.001.

Using RNA transcripts as the source, TCR beta CDR3 regions were amplified. During a first-round RT-PCR of the TCR CDR3, the HTBI primer set was used. Via MiXCR, TCRdb re-called the multiplex PCR reads, giving one row per CDR3 protein. The sample comprises over 550,000 distinct CDR3 sequences, 16% of which are singletons, and roughly 18% rests with the top ten. Diagnoses used clinical symptoms, serum thyroxine and TRAb, thyroid ultrasound and orbital computed tomography. In the case of this clonotype: Its specificity is not known.

Trimming took 1 base from V and 2 from J; bases not matched to a gene: 5. Germline lookup yields CDR1 LGHNA and CDR2 YNFKEQ. The CDR3 sequence is 16 residues long. The sequenced sample consisted of blood. The chain has TRBV4-2 and TRBJ1-5, with 7 bases that match TRBD1. This TCR derives from a young woman with Graves' hyperthyroidism. The CDR3 reads CASSQGDRDGNQPQHF. DNA of the CDR3: TGTGCCAGCAGCCAAGGAGACAGGGATGGCAATCAGCCCCAGCATTTT.